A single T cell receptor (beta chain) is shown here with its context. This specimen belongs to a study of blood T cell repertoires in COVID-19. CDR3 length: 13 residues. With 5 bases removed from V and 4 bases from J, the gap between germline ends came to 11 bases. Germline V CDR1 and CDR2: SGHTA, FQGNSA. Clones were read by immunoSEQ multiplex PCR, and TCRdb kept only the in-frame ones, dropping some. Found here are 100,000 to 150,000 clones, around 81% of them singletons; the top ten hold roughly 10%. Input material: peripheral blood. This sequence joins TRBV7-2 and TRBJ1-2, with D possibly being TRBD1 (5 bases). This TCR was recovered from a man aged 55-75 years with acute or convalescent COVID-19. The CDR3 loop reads CASSETVTYGYTF. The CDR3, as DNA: TGTGCCAGCAGCGAGACAGTCACCTATGGCTACACCTTC.